Below are 8 T cell receptor beta chains sequenced from a single sample in a study of OX40 agonist ivuxolimab in advanced cancers. Here immunoSEQ multiplex PCR was the method, and the copy in TCRdb shows in-frame clones only, minus some. The sample includes 70,000 to 95,000 clones, 86% seen only once; the top ten take 6.5% to 7.5%. Sequencing was performed on CD4+ or CD8+ T cells sorted from blood, taken in a trial of the OX40 agonist ivuxolimab. The receptors derive from an adult with an advanced solid tumor such as melanoma, head and neck, liver or kidney cancer.

The V call is TRBV19, the J call TRBJ1-6, with D tentatively TRBD1 (6 bases). CDR1 LNHDA and CDR2 SQIVND come from the germline V gene (reference sequence). Trimming left V 7 bases short and J 7 bases short, with 11 bases between. This CDR3 has 13 residues. CDR3 bases: TGTGCCAGTAACCAGGGGCCGAATTCACCCCTCCACTTT. Translating it yields CASNQGPNSPLHF.

The rearrangement links TRBV19 to TRBJ2-6; D uncertain. The CDR3 covers 15 residues. The V gene's germline CDR1 is LNHDA and CDR2 SQIVND (reference sequence). The V gene lost 6 bases and the J gene lost 12 bases, with 21 bases spanning the gap. This CDR3 reads CASSIRGRQAGVLTF. CDR3 DNA sequence: TGTGCCAGTAGCATAAGAGGCCGGCAGGCCGGCGTCCTGACTTTC.

The genes are TRBV19 and TRBJ1-3; tentatively, D is TRBD1 (5 bases). The CDR3 loop spans 18 amino acids. In germline, CDR1 is LNHDA, CDR2 SQIVND (reference sequence). The V and J ends lost 7 bases and 11 bases respectively, with 33 bases between them. This CDR3 is CASTVDAAERGKSRAIYF. The CDR3 DNA is TGTGCCAGTACCGTAGACGCCGCCGAAAGGGGAAAATCTCGGGCCATATATTTT.

The V and J genes are TRBV29-1 and TRBJ1-1; TRBD1 might be the D (5 bases). Trimming took off 4 bases at V and 5 bases at J, with 14 bases between the two ends. In germline, CDR1 is SQVTM, CDR2 ANQGSEA. The CDR3 is made up of 13 amino acids. CDR3 sequence reads: CSVGLTGGTEAFF. CDR3 in DNA: TGCAGCGTTGGGCTGACTGGGGGTACTGAAGCTTTCTTT. The full variable domain, rest sourced from reference TRBV29-1 and TRBJ1-1, is SAVISQKPSRDICQRGTSLTIQCQVDSQVTMMFWYRQQPGQSLTLIATANQGSEATYESGFVIDKFPISRPNLTFSTLTVSNMSPEDSSIYLCSVGLTGGTEAFFGQGTRLTVV.

V is TRBV15 and J is TRBJ1-2; the D gene is possibly TRBD1 (6 bases). The CDR3 consists of 13 residues. V was shortened by 0 bases and J by 4 bases, with 6 bases between the two germline ends. Germline lookup yields CDR1 LNHNV and CDR2 YYDKDF (reference sequence). CDR3 nucleotide sequence: TGTGCCACCAGCAGAGAGGACAGCTATGGCTACACCTTC. Translating it yields CATSREDSYGYTF.

The chain has TRBV30 and TRBJ1-5, with 12 bases lining up with TRBD1. V shed 1 base, J shed 4 bases, and the junction held 14 bases outside the gene matches. CDR1 GTSNPN and CDR2 SVGIG come from the germline V gene (reference sequence). The CDR3 runs to 19 residues. In DNA form, the CDR3 reads TGTGCCTGGAGTGGCGCCGGGACAGGGGGCCATCACCGAAATCAGCCCCAGCATTTT. Protein sequence: CAWSGAGTGGHHRNQPQHF.

The chain recombines TRBV30 with TRBJ2-5, with TRBD1 matching 8 bases. Looked up from germline, CDR1 is GTSNPN and CDR2 is SVGIG (reference sequence). Trimming removed 2 bases from V and 6 bases from J; junction bases left unmatched: 5. The CDR3 spans 13 residues. The CDR3 region has the DNA TGTGCCTGGAGTACAGGGGGTGTGAAGACCCAGTACTTC. Translating gives CAWSTGGVKTQYF.

A single count supports this clone. The chain combines TRBV5-6 with TRBJ2-5; 9 bases are a match to TRBD2. Germline values: CDR1 SGHDT, CDR2 YYEEEE. The CDR3 has 15 residues. Trimming cost V 2 bases and J 1 base; bases outside gene matches: 3. CDR3 DNA: TGTGCCAGCAGCTTAGGGCGGGGGGGCCAAGAGACCCAGTACTTC. Its protein product is CASSLGRGGQETQYF.